The 31 T cell receptor beta chains below come from one sample, sequenced in a study of blood T cells in healthy people across ages (dated by TCRdb to about 2015). Preparation of the library involved 5' RACE. Reads for this sample came from an Illumina HiSeq 2500. A second PCR of roughly 7 to 12 cycles was run with a J-beta primer mix and a sample-barcoded 5' primer. Clones were called with MiXCR by TCRdb after fastp trimmed the public reads at Q25, and only in-frame beta chains were retained. Rows with one shared CDR3 protein collapse into an entry with the most common genes and DNA. The sample table lists some 1,000,000 distinct CDR3 sequences, around 25% of them with a count of one. The top ten constitute approximately 0.79% of the sample. The same data also went into a second study, on T cells of mothers and their children.

Sample: blood. The receptors come from a girl under 10 years old in good health.

This chain connects TRBV20-1 to TRBJ2-7; 9 bases are shared with TRBD2. The CDR3 runs 15 residues. V shed 0 bases and J 0 bases; nucleotides not matched to a gene: 3. Germline assignment: CDR1 DFQATT and CDR2 SNEGSKA (reference sequence). The CDR3 reads CSARDLSGSSYEQYF. CDR3 in DNA: TGCAGTGCTAGAGATCTTAGCGGGAGCTCCTACGAGCAGTACTTC.

The chain employs TRBV7-8 and TRBJ2-3; D may be TRBD1 (5 bases). Trimming shortened V by 0 bases and J by 4 bases, and 11 bases separated the two germline ends. Germline assignment: CDR1 SGHVS and CDR2 FQNEAQ. This CDR3 contains 15 residues. The CDR3 coding sequence is TGTGCCAGCAGCTTAGCCCAGGGCGCGGCAGATACGCAGTATTTT. It codes for CASSLAQGAADTQYF.

This clonotype appeared a few times. The gene calls are TRBV7-9 and TRBJ1-1, with 7 bases identical to TRBD1. The CDR3 length is 15 residues. The V segment lost 3 bases and the J segment 10 bases; nucleotides outside the gene matches: 14. In germline, CDR1 is SEHNR, CDR2 FQNEAQ (reference sequence). The CDR3 is CASSFGQELGRGAFF. In DNA form, the CDR3 reads TGTGCCAGCAGCTTTGGACAGGAGCTCGGAAGGGGAGCTTTCTTT.

This clonotype has a handful of counts. V usage is TRBV4-1 and J usage is TRBJ2-7; D is uncertain. The germline gives CDR1 MGHRA, CDR2 YSYEKL. The CDR3 extends over 12 amino acids. V was shortened by 1 base and J by 8 bases, with 9 bases between the two germline ends. CDR3 in amino acids: CASSQGRYQQYF. CDR3 in DNA: TGCGCCAGCAGCCAAGGAAGATACCAGCAGTACTTC.

The J gene is TRBJ1-2, the V gene TRBV5-1; D might be TRBD1 (6 bases). Per the germline V gene, CDR1 is SGHRS and CDR2 is YFSETQ. The CDR3 is 17 residues long. Trimming took off 1 base at V and 2 bases at J, with 18 bases between the two ends. CDR3 sequence (DNA): TGCGCCAGCAGCTTGTCGCAGGGGTTCAGCCTCAACTATGGCTACACCTTC. Translated, it gives CASSLSQGFSLNYGYTF.

V gene TRBV9 combines with J gene TRBJ2-1, with TRBD2 identical over 7 bases. The CDR3 runs to 14 residues. From germline, CDR1 is SGDLS and CDR2 YYNGEE. V shed 0 bases and J 6 bases; nucleotides not matched to a gene: 3. CDR3 nucleotides: TGTGCCAGCAGCGTAGGGGGGGGGACCAATGAGCAGTTCTTC. As protein: CASSVGGGTNEQFF.

The CDR3 here is CASTFRGVAATMEDGAYNEQFF. In DNA form, the CDR3 reads TGCGCCAGCACCTTTCGGGGGGTAGCGGCAACTATGGAGGATGGGGCCTACAATGAGCAGTTCTTC. The chain recombines TRBV5-1 with TRBJ2-1; 7 nucleotides agree with TRBD2. V lost 6 bases, J lost 2 bases, and 29 bases stayed unmatched. The CDR3 runs to 22 residues. CDR1 is SGHRS, CDR2 YFSETQ, per germline.

V and J are TRBV25-1 and TRBJ2-7, with TRBD2 matching 7 bases. Germline V CDR1 and CDR2: MGHDK, SYGVNS. The trim removed 6 bases at V and 5 bases at J, leaving 4 bases unmatched. The CDR3 runs to 12 residues. The CDR3 bases are TGTGCCAGCAGCCAACGGGGGGACGAGCAGTACTTC. Translating it yields CASSQRGDEQYF.

This clonotype has a handful of counts. The chain carries TRBV12-5 and TRBJ1-1; 7 bases are shared with TRBD1. The CDR3 sequence is 15 residues long. The V gene end was trimmed by 5 bases and the J gene end by 1 base; junction bases not matched to a gene: 7. In germline, CDR1 is LGHNT, CDR2 FRNRAP. Written as DNA, the CDR3 is TGTGCTAGTGGTCCGACAGGGAAAGGGAACACTGAAGCTTTCTTT. This translates into CASGPTGKGNTEAFF. The entire variable domain, with the rest obtained from reference TRBV12-5 and TRBJ1-1, is as follows: DARVTQTPRHKVTEMGQEVTMRCQPILGHNTVFWYRQTMMQGLELLAYFRNRAPLDDSGMPKDRFSAEMPDATLATLKIQPSEPRDSAVYFCASGPTGKGNTEAFFGQGTRLTVV.

The table lists this clonotype with a count of one. The V call is TRBV7-6, the J call TRBJ1-4; D is uncertain. Germline V CDR1 and CDR2: SGHVS, FNYEAQ. Trimming took 4 bases from V and 3 from J, leaving 12 bases between them. The CDR3 runs to 15 residues. CDR3 DNA sequence: TGTGCCAGCAGCTGGGAGTGGTCCCCTAATGAAAAACTGTTTTTT. This encodes CASSWEWSPNEKLFF.

This clonotype has at least ten counts. The chain employs TRBV4-2 and TRBJ2-5, with TRBD1 matching over 9 bases. Germline CDR1 and CDR2: LGHNA and YNFKEQ. The CDR3 is 14 amino acids. J was trimmed by 4 bases and V by 1 base; bases with no gene match: 1. DNA of the CDR3: TGTGCCAGCAGCCAAGGGGGACAGGGAGAGACCCAGTACTTC. Residues: CASSQGGQGETQYF.

This clonotype turned up a few times. At one boundary the junction diverges from the germline segment, which might be a read error. The chain employs TRBV29-1 and TRBJ2-2; D is perhaps TRBD1 (6 bases). The CDR3 is 14 residues long. From germline, CDR1 is SQVTM and CDR2 ANQGSEA. The CDR3 loop reads CSVHLGANTGELFF. In DNA, the CDR3 is TGCAGCGTGCATTTGGGGGCGAATACCGGGGAGCTGTTTTTT.

This clonotype turned up a few times. The chain recombines TRBV7-9 with TRBJ2-2; D is possibly TRBD1 (7 bases). Germline lookup yields CDR1 SEHNR and CDR2 FQNEAQ (reference sequence). The CDR3 length is 14 residues. The V end was cut by 6 bases, the J end by 13 bases, with 21 bases between. In nucleotides, the CDR3 is TGTGCCAGCAGATTCGGAGGGGGCGGAGATGGGCTGTTTTTT. It yields the protein CASRFGGGGDGLFF.

The J gene is TRBJ1-2, the V gene TRBV7-2; D is ambiguous. The CDR3 runs to 13 residues. Looked up from germline, CDR1 is SGHTA and CDR2 is FQGNSA. Between the trimmed V and J ends, which lost 5 bases and 10 bases, there was a span of 17 bases. CDR3 in amino acids: CASSPRGVGDYTF. CDR3 DNA sequence: TGTGCCAGCAGCCCACGGGGAGTTGGTGACTACACCTTC.

The sample holds many counts of this clonotype. This chain uses TRBV7-2 with TRBJ2-7; maybe TRBD1 (5 bases). V was shortened by 5 bases and J by 5 bases, with 16 bases between the two germline ends. The CDR3 has 14 residues. CDR1 and CDR2 from the germline V gene are SGHTA and FQGNSA. Here the CDR3 DNA reads TGTGCCAGCAGCCGTAGGGGCCAGCGTCACGAGCAGTACTTC. Translated, it gives CASSRRGQRHEQYF.

This clonotype appeared a few times. This chain uses TRBV7-2 with TRBJ1-1, with TRBD1 as a possible D gene (6 bases). Germline V gene sequence: CDR1 SGHTA, CDR2 FQGNSA. CDR3 length equals 16 residues. The germline V and J ends were trimmed by 3 bases and 3 bases, with 17 bases remaining between them. The CDR3 DNA reads as TGTGCCAGCAGCTTTTGGGACACAGTTATAGACACTGAAGCTTTCTTT. This translates into CASSFWDTVIDTEAFF. Looking up the rest from reference TRBV7-2 and TRBJ1-1 gives the full variable domain: GAGVSQSPSNKVTEKGKDVELRCDPISGHTALYWYRQSLGQGLEFLIYFQGNSAPDKSGLPSDRFSAERTGGSVSTLTIQRTQQEDSAVYLCASSFWDTVIDTEAFFGQGTRLTVV.

The chain has TRBV6-1 and TRBJ2-5; 9 bases line up with TRBD2. CDR3 length: 16 residues. V dropped 6 bases and J dropped 5; count of bases not matched to a gene: 13. The germline CDR1 and CDR2 sequences are MNHNS and SASEGT. In DNA, the CDR3 is TGTGCCAGCAGCCCCCAGGCGGGGGGGGAGTTGGAGACCCAGTACTTC. It yields the protein CASSPQAGGELETQYF.

This clonotype appeared a few times. This chain links TRBV4-1 with TRBJ2-1; D gene ambiguous. Trimming removed 4 bases from V and 6 bases from J, with 10 bases in between. The CDR3 length is 13 residues. CDR1 and CDR2 (germline): MGHRA, YSYEKL. The DNA of the CDR3 is TGCGCCAGCAGCCCCTCCGCAGGCAATGAGCAGTTCTTC. As protein: CASSPSAGNEQFF.

The gene calls are TRBV28 and TRBJ2-1, with D tentatively TRBD2 (6 bases). The CDR3 totals 15 residues. Per the germline V gene, CDR1 is MDHEN and CDR2 is SYDVKM. V was trimmed by 5 bases and J by 5 bases, leaving 16 bases between them. In nucleotides, the CDR3 is TGTGCCAGCAGTGTTAGCGGAGTCTTTAACAATGAGCAGTTCTTC. This gives the protein CASSVSGVFNNEQFF.

This clonotype was detected ten times or more. This chain links TRBV20-1 with TRBJ2-5; TRBD1 aligns across 7 bases. CDR1 DFQATT and CDR2 SNEGSKA come from the germline V gene (reference sequence). The V gene end was trimmed by 6 bases and the J gene end by 2 bases; junction bases not matched to a gene: 9. CDR3 size: 14 residues. The CDR3 DNA follows: TGCAGTGCGAGTACCGACAGGGCGCAAGAGACCCAGTACTTC. Translation: CSASTDRAQETQYF.

This clonotype turned up a few times. J is TRBJ2-2 and V is TRBV24-1, with 11 bases aligning to TRBD1. The CDR3 extends over 17 amino acids. V shed 4 bases, J shed 5 bases, and the junction held 8 bases outside the gene matches. Germline V gene sequence: CDR1 KGHDR, CDR2 SFDVKD. The CDR3 loop reads CATSDPGQGARTGELFF. The CDR3 coding sequence is TGTGCCACCAGTGACCCCGGACAGGGGGCGCGTACCGGGGAGCTGTTTTTT.

This clonotype was seen a few times. The V call is TRBV5-1, the J call TRBJ1-1, with TRBD1 as a possible D gene (5 bases). Trimming removed 4 bases from V and 1 base from J, with 14 bases in between. This CDR3 is 15 amino acids long. Germline assignment: CDR1 SGHRS and CDR2 YFSETQ. CDR3 nucleotides: TGCGCCAGCAGCCTCACTCAGGGTGGGAACACTGAAGCTTTCTTT. As protein: CASSLTQGGNTEAFF.

This clonotype has just a few counts. The V and J genes are TRBV9 and TRBJ2-3, with D perhaps given as TRBD1 or TRBD2 (7 bases each). CDR3 length equals 15 residues. Trimming took 3 bases from V and 2 from J, leaving 13 bases between them. Per germline, CDR1 SGDLS and CDR2 YYNGEE. CDR3 region: CASSAQGRDTDTQYF. In DNA, the CDR3 is TGTGCCAGCAGCGCACAGGGGAGGGACACAGATACGCAGTATTTT. Based on the CDR3 plus reference TRBV9 and TRBJ2-3, the full variable domain is DSGVTQTPKHLITATGQRVTLRCSPRSGDLSVYWYQQSLDQGLQFLIQYYNGEERAKGNILERFSAQQFPDLHSELNLSSLELGDSALYFCASSAQGRDTDTQYFGPGTRLTVL.

This clonotype was counted only a few times. The gene calls are TRBV7-2 and TRBJ2-7; 11 bases align to TRBD2. Germline V gives CDR1 SGHTA, CDR2 FQGNSA. J gave up 4 bases and V 5 bases, and 4 bases lay outside the gene matches. The CDR3 is 14 amino acids. The CDR3 region is CASSELAGGYEQYF. Here the CDR3 DNA reads TGTGCCAGCAGCGAATTAGCGGGGGGGTACGAGCAGTACTTC.

The rearrangement uses TRBV15 and TRBJ1-2; maybe TRBD1 (5 bases). Germline-derived CDR1 and CDR2 are LNHNV and YYDKDF (reference sequence). CDR3 length: 15 residues. The V gene lost 0 bases and the J gene lost 4 bases, with 12 bases spanning the gap. The CDR3 is CATSRDGDGAYGYTF. The DNA for the CDR3 is TGTGCCACCAGCAGAGATGGGGACGGAGCCTATGGCTACACCTTC.

The V call is TRBV4-3, the J call TRBJ2-2; TRBD2 agrees at 10 bases. The CDR3 is 18 amino acids. V lost 4 bases and J lost 4; bases outside the gene matches: 12. From germline, CDR1 is LGHNA and CDR2 YSLEER. In nucleotides, the CDR3 is TGCGCCAGCAGCCCACTCCAGCCTAGCGGGGGCGTCACCGGGGAGCTGTTTTTT. Encoded protein: CASSPLQPSGGVTGELFF.

The table lists this clonotype with a few counts. The chain has TRBV6-1 and TRBJ1-1, with D perhaps matching TRBD1 (5 bases). Per the germline V gene, CDR1 is MNHNS and CDR2 is SASEGT. V was cut by 6 bases and J by 4 bases, with 18 bases left in between. This CDR3 contains 15 residues. The CDR3 sequence: CASRKGPSVSTEAFF. CDR3 bases: TGTGCCAGCAGGAAGGGGCCGTCAGTCTCCACTGAAGCTTTCTTT.

This clonotype has only a few counts. The chain combines TRBV27 with TRBJ2-1, with 9 bases lining up with TRBD1. Germline trimming cut 8 bases from V and 8 bases from J; bases unmatched to any gene: 10. This CDR3 spans 14 amino acids. In germline, CDR1 is MNHEY, CDR2 SMNVEV (reference sequence). CDR3 loop: CASFPRDRDYEQFF. CDR3 bases: TGTGCCAGCTTCCCCCGGGACAGGGACTATGAGCAGTTCTTC.

This clonotype was seen only a few times. The chain links TRBV4-2 to TRBJ1-3; D is unresolved. The CDR3 has 12 residues. CDR1 is LGHNA and CDR2 is YNFKEQ in the germline V gene. The V and J ends lost 1 base and 7 bases respectively, with 5 bases between them. The DNA for the CDR3 is TGTGCCAGCAGCCAAGTCGACAACACCATATATTTT. It encodes CASSQVDNTIYF.

This clonotype was counted between two and nine times. This chain connects TRBV28 to TRBJ1-4; D is unresolved. The CDR3 covers 15 residues. Trimming took off 3 bases at V and 8 bases at J, with 16 bases between the two ends. CDR1 and CDR2 from the germline V gene are MDHEN and SYDVKM. Here the CDR3 reads CASSFPASQHEKLFF. The CDR3 region has the DNA TGTGCCAGCAGTTTTCCAGCTTCTCAACACGAAAAACTGTTTTTT.

The chain joins TRBV24-1 to TRBJ2-1, with D unresolved. There are 14 residues in the CDR3. Trimming shortened V by 5 bases and J by 4 bases, and 11 bases separated the two germline ends. Germline assignment: CDR1 KGHDR and CDR2 SFDVKD. CDR3 residues: CATSGLPEYNEQFF. CDR3 coding DNA: TGTGCCACCAGTGGTCTGCCGGAATACAATGAGCAGTTCTTC.